This is a list of T cell receptor beta chains from one sample in a study of blood T cell repertoires in COVID-19. The method was immunoSEQ multiplex PCR; TCRdb's version includes in-frame clones alone and lacks a portion of them. This table holds 210,000 or so clones, 78% found once. The sequencing sample was made of peripheral blood. Source of these receptors: a woman of 80 years or more with active or convalescent COVID-19. CDR3s include the opening cysteine and the closing phenylalanine or tryptophan.

TRBJ2-7,TRBV5-6,CASITYRTGPSYEQYF
TRBJ2-1,TRBV4-2,CASSRGSYNEQFF
TRBJ1-4,TRBV7-9,CASSPLGGNEKLFF
TRBJ1-4,TRBV6-5,CASSSRDFNEKLFF
TRBJ2-7,TRBV5-4,CASSYPGQGIYEQYF
TRBJ1-3,TRBV5-6,CASSLGPGLTGNTIYF
TRBJ1-1,TRBV7-2,CASSIDRANTEAFF
TRBJ2-7,TRBV6-1,CASSELEQYF
TRBJ2-7,TRBV5-1,CASAPGLAGYEQYF
TRBJ2-7,TRBV3-1/TRBV3-2,CASSSRRGGTQYF
TRBJ1-1,TRBV28,CASSPLQGATEAFF
TRBJ2-1,TRBV9,CASSVAGPGYNEQFF
TRBJ1-2,TRBV2,CASSEVTGYGGYTF
TRBJ1-4,TRBV6-5,CASSLRLVPLGEKLFF
TRBJ1-3,TRBV5-6,CASSLTGSLSGNTIYF
TRBJ1-2,TRBV5-5,CASSVQYGYTF
TRBJ1-4,TRBV7-2,CASSLGPEDEKLFF
TRBJ1-1,TRBV5-1,CASSLVGRGTEAFF
TRBJ1-6,TRBV5-6,CASSFSTNSPLHF
TRBJ1-1,TRBV6-2/TRBV6-3,CASSYQTIDREDTEAFF
TRBJ1-3,TRBV9,CASSVGTRRGNTIYF
TRBJ1-2,TRBV6-5,CASSWKDRSYGYTF
TRBJ2-1,TRBV9,CASSVGTGGFGQFF
TRBJ2-2,TRBV3-1/TRBV3-2,CASSRLGAGELFF
TRBJ1-2,TRBV3-1/TRBV3-2,CASSRDLLNNYGYTF
TRBJ2-2,TRBV29-1,CSVGATASAGELFF
TRBJ2-5,TRBV7-8,CASSSQRGGGETQYF
TRBJ2-4,TRBV6-1,CASSEGQGGYIQYF
TRBJ1-4,TRBV25-1,CASSEYTGPNEKLFF
TRBJ2-5,TRBV18,CASSTPSGGNQETQYF
TRBJ2-4,TRBV5-4,CASSGGKNIQYF
TRBJ1-3,TRBV6-5,CATTVSPGNTIYF
TRBJ2-1,TRBV18,CASSPPGLAVYNEQFF
TRBJ2-1,TRBV10-3,CAISEVRGPFNEQFF
TRBJ1-1,TRBV19,CASSIFSLNTEAFF
TRBJ2-5,TRBV7-2,CASSLNGRGQETQYF
TRBJ1-1,TRBV10-3,CAISENGQGAEAFF
TRBJ1-1,TRBV7-2,CASSFSSGIYNPMNTEAFF
TRBJ1-6,TRBV5-1,CASSADRGDSYNSPLHF
TRBJ2-3,TRBV3-1/TRBV3-2,CASSRSRLDTQYF
TRBJ1-2,TRBV28,CASQKGGGYGYTF
TRBJ1-4,TRBV9,CASSVQGGNEKLFF
TRBJ1-1,TRBV3-1/TRBV3-2,CASSQLRHTEAFF
TRBJ2-2,TRBV6-1,CASSEVLSGRELFF
TRBJ2-1,TRBV9,CASSVVPGGSYNEQFF
TRBJ1-2,TRBV19,CASSMGQPRIYGYTF
TRBJ2-1,TRBV3-1/TRBV3-2,CASKAMGQGAPDSYNEQFF
TRBJ1-4,TRBV5-5,CASSSTGLINEKLFF
TRBJ2-1,TRBV6-2/TRBV6-3,CASSAIGRGEQFF
TRBJ1-4,TRBV5-1,CASSLGLGEKLFF
TRBJ2-1,TRBV5-1,CASSLTGQEGHEQFF
TRBJ2-3,TRBV19,CASSITPHRGTQYF
TRBJ1-4,TRBV19,CASRNSLSEKLFF
TRBJ1-2,TRBV28,CASSPGGTGGPGYTF
TRBJ2-7,TRBV9,CASSPTQGIGYEQYF
TRBJ1-1,TRBV6-6,CASSLRATEAFF
TRBJ1-2,TRBV19,CASSVAENGYGYTF